This T cell receptor beta chain was observed in a study of T cells after yellow fever vaccination. Study-wide results and caveats: Few clonotypes appeared in both CD4 and CD8 compartments.

A word on this clonotype: What it recognizes is unknown.

In TCRdb, the 5' RACE reads were re-called with MiXCR into one record per CDR3 protein. The sample shows tens of thousands of distinct CDR3 sequences, approximately 6.5% of them seen only once. The sequence derives from a man aged 18 to 29 who received the YFV17D yellow fever vaccine. Source: CD8+ T cells sorted from PBMCs, taken about 5 days after the first yellow fever vaccination.

CDR3 residues: CASSLARRGPYGYTF. The DNA of the CDR3 is TGTGCCAGCTCCCTAGCTCGTCGGGGGCCCTATGGCTACACCTTC. The chain uses TRBV18 and TRBJ1-2; tentatively, D is TRBD1 (6 bases). V was pared by 6 bases and J by 4 bases, with 18 bases between. Germline lookup yields CDR1 KGHSH and CDR2 LQKENI. The CDR3 is 15 amino acids.